Shown below are 27 T cell receptor beta chains from a single sample sequenced in a study of cytomegalovirus exposure and HLA in healthy donors. Using immunoSEQ multiplex PCR, the repertoire was profiled, and TCRdb retains in-frame clones only, with some absent. The sample lists 190,000 or so clones, about 79% occurring once. Material for sequencing was PBMCs. The receptors here all came from a woman in her thirties in good health and CMV-seropositive.

The gene calls are TRBV5-1 and TRBJ2-3; 12 bases match TRBD2. This CDR3 has 17 residues. Germline assignment: CDR1 SGHRS and CDR2 YFSETQ. Trimming cost V 4 bases and J 1 base; bases outside gene matches: 7. CDR3 residues: CASSPRLAGVGTDTQYF. The CDR3 bases are TGCGCCAGCAGCCCCCGACTAGCGGGAGTCGGCACAGATACGCAGTATTTT.

The chain joins TRBV13 to TRBJ1-1; possible D gene TRBD1, 5 bases. The CDR3 length is 18 residues. Germline loops: CDR1 PRHDT, CDR2 FYEKMQ (reference sequence). V lost 0 bases to trimming and J lost 1 base, with 18 bases between them. This CDR3 reads CASSLGLWGQGGNTEAFF. CDR3 DNA: TGTGCCAGCAGCTTAGGCCTTTGGGGCCAGGGAGGGAACACTGAAGCTTTCTTT.

V gene TRBV5-4 combines with J gene TRBJ2-5; possible D gene TRBD1, 5 bases. This CDR3 region has 13 residues. The ends were cut back, 2 bases at V and 3 bases at J, with 8 bases in the middle. Germline lookup yields CDR1 SGHNT and CDR2 YYREEE (reference sequence). The CDR3 region has the DNA TGTGCCAGCAGCTTTACAGGAGAAGAGACCCAGTACTTC. This codes for CASSFTGEETQYF. Using reference TRBV5-4 and TRBJ2-5 for the parts outside the CDR3, the full variable domain is ETGVTQSPTHLIKTRGQQVTLRCSSQSGHNTVSWYQQALGQGPQFIFQYYREEENGRGNFPPRFSGLQFPNYSSELNVNALELDDSALYLCASSFTGEETQYFGPGTRLLVL.

The CDR3 loop is CASSFRTGGPYEQYF. CDR3 nucleotides: TGTGCCAGTAGTTTTCGGACAGGGGGCCCCTACGAGCAGTACTTC. The chain employs TRBV19 and TRBJ2-7; 11 bases align to TRBD1. This CDR3 region has 15 residues. The trim removed 5 bases at V and 2 bases at J, leaving 5 bases unmatched. Germline V lookup: CDR1 LNHDA, CDR2 SQIVND (reference sequence).

The chain joins TRBV6-4 to TRBJ2-3, with D uncertain. Trimming left V 3 bases short and J 2 bases short, with 6 bases between. Per the germline V gene, CDR1 is MRHNA and CDR2 is SNTAGT. The CDR3 is 13 residues long. CDR3 sequence: CASSEELTDTQYF. Written as DNA, the CDR3 is TGTGCCAGCAGTGAGGAGCTCACAGATACGCAGTATTTT.

J is TRBJ2-3 and V is TRBV4-2, with D perhaps matching TRBD2 (6 bases). Looked up from germline, CDR1 is LGHNA and CDR2 is YNFKEQ. V dropped 4 bases and J dropped 1 base, with 12 bases sitting between them. The CDR3 has 15 amino acids. This CDR3 is CASSLDGEGTDTQYF. CDR3 coding DNA: TGTGCCAGCAGCCTAGACGGGGAGGGCACAGATACGCAGTATTTT.

This rearrangement joins TRBV7-9 to TRBJ1-2; maybe TRBD1 (5 bases). This CDR3 contains 15 residues. The V end lost 4 bases, the J end lost 0 bases, and 12 bases lay between the germline ends. Germline loops: CDR1 SEHNR, CDR2 FQNEAQ (reference sequence). The chain's CDR3 is CASSSDREANYGYTF. The CDR3 DNA sequence: TGTGCCAGCAGCTCTGACAGAGAAGCTAACTATGGCTACACCTTC.

The chain employs TRBV19 and TRBJ1-5, with D unresolved. The CDR3 length is 15 residues. V was trimmed by 3 bases and J by 1 base, leaving 10 bases between them. The germline V gene encodes CDR1 LNHDA and CDR2 SQIVND (reference sequence). As DNA, the CDR3 is TGTGCCAGTAGTATGGGGAGGCAGAGCAATCAGCCCCAGCATTTT. Its protein product is CASSMGRQSNQPQHF.

This chain joins TRBV29-1 and TRBJ2-7; TRBD2 agrees at 11 bases. The CDR3 extends over 13 amino acids. Germline lookup yields CDR1 SQVTM and CDR2 ANQGSEA. V gave up 6 bases and J gave up 3 bases; unmatched junction bases: 4. CDR3 protein: CSVITSGSYEQYF. The CDR3, as DNA: TGCAGCGTAATAACTAGCGGGAGCTACGAGCAGTACTTC.

As concerns this clone: Other DNA sequences in the sample encode the same CDR3. This chain joins TRBV5-1 and TRBJ2-2; D not resolved. CDR3 length equals 15 residues. Trimming removed 0 bases from V and 4 bases from J, with 10 bases in between. Germline CDR1 reads SGHRS; CDR2 reads YFSETQ. The DNA of the CDR3 is TGCGCCAGCAGCTTGGGGAGCGTGGCCACCGGGGAGCTGTTTTTT. This translates into CASSLGSVATGELFF. The full variable domain, in which reference TRBV5-1 and TRBJ2-2 provide the parts outside the CDR3, is KAGVTQTPRYLIKTRGQQVTLSCSPISGHRSVSWYQQTPGQGLQFLFEYFSETQRNKGNFPGRFSGRQFSNSRSEMNVSTLELGDSALYLCASSLGSVATGELFFGEGSRLTVL.

The chain uses TRBV6-6 and TRBJ2-1; 7 nucleotides match TRBD2. Losses at the gene ends were 0 bases for V and 8 bases for J; bases not matched to a gene: 7. CDR1 is MNHNY, CDR2 SVGAGI, per germline (reference sequence). This CDR3 comprises 15 residues. This CDR3 reads CASSYSSARGDEQFF. The CDR3 DNA sequence: TGTGCCAGCAGTTACTCGAGCGCCCGGGGGGATGAGCAGTTCTTC.

The chain has TRBV27 and TRBJ2-7, with a tentative D call TRBD2 (5 bases). The germline V and J ends were trimmed by 8 bases and 4 bases, with 21 bases remaining between them. The CDR3 runs to 15 residues. The V gene's germline CDR1 is MNHEY and CDR2 SMNVEV (reference sequence). CDR3 coding DNA: TGTGCCAGCCGACTAAATGGTTTCCCCAATTACGAGCAGTACTTC. Translating it yields CASRLNGFPNYEQYF.

This clone appeared a single time. The chain joins TRBV9 to TRBJ1-1; D might be TRBD1 (6 bases). V was clipped by 4 bases and J by 2 bases, with 21 bases between them. This CDR3 spans 17 amino acids. Germline CDR1 is SGDLS and CDR2 is YYNGEE. The CDR3 bases are TGTGCCAGCAGCTCGTCCACAGGGCAGGCATTAAACACTGAAGCTTTCTTT. Translated: CASSSSTGQALNTEAFF.

The chain is built from TRBV2 and TRBJ1-5; a possible D gene is TRBD1 (5 bases). Trimming removed 3 bases at V and 1 base at J, with 13 bases between. This CDR3 is built from 16 residues. The germline V gene has CDR1 SNHLY and CDR2 FYNNEI. CDR3 DNA: TGTGCCAGCAGTGAGGGTCCAGGGCTGAGCAATCAGCCCCAGCATTTT. Its translation is CASSEGPGLSNQPQHF.

The rearrangement joins TRBV11-2 to TRBJ2-2; the D gene is possibly TRBD2 (6 bases). The CDR3 runs 13 residues. CDR1 is SGHAT, CDR2 FQNNGV, per germline. Trimming removed 8 bases from V and 1 base from J, with 8 bases in between. The CDR3: CASLRENTGELFF. The CDR3 DNA reads TGTGCCAGCTTGCGGGAGAACACCGGGGAGCTGTTTTTT.

The CDR3, as DNA: TGTGCCAGCACATTAGGGGCAAACAATGAGCAGTTCTTC. Translated: CASTLGANNEQFF. This chain uses TRBV11-1 with TRBJ2-1; D may be TRBD1 (5 bases). Trimming left V 7 bases short and J 5 bases short, with 12 bases between. Germline assignment: CDR1 SGHAT and CDR2 FQDESV (reference sequence). This CDR3 comprises 13 residues.

In DNA form, the CDR3 reads TGTGCCACCAGCGAGTGGAGGGGAGCTAATGAAAAACTGTTTTTT. Its protein is CATSEWRGANEKLFF. V and J are TRBV15 and TRBJ1-4, with D perhaps matching TRBD1 (5 bases). V shed 5 bases and J shed 3 bases, with 13 bases lying between them. The CDR3 spans 15 residues. Germline CDR1 is LNHNV and CDR2 is YYDKDF (reference sequence).

The J gene is TRBJ2-7, the V gene TRBV5-1; weak D call: TRBD1 (6 bases). Germline V CDR1 and CDR2: SGHRS, YFSETQ. V gave up 2 bases and J gave up 4 bases, with 16 bases separating them. CDR3 length equals 15 residues. The CDR3 DNA reads as TGCGCCAGCAGCTTTTCCGGGACACCCCCTTACGAGCAGTACTTC. Translating it yields CASSFSGTPPYEQYF.

V gene TRBV27 combines with J gene TRBJ1-4; no reliable D call. Germline CDR1 reads MNHEY; CDR2 reads SMNVEV (reference sequence). This CDR3 region has 16 residues. V lost 5 bases, J lost 5 bases, and 18 bases lay in between. For the CDR3, the DNA is TGTGCCAGCAGTACTAGGGCCATAGGCGGGAATGAAAAACTGTTTTTT. Translating it yields CASSTRAIGGNEKLFF.

V and J are TRBV15 and TRBJ2-2; the D is unclear. Trimming took 1 base from V and 3 from J, leaving 12 bases between them. The CDR3 extends over 16 amino acids. CDR1 LNHNV and CDR2 YYDKDF come from the germline V gene (reference sequence). CDR3 amino acids: CATSRASAAYTGELFF. The DNA of the CDR3 is TGTGCCACCAGCAGAGCAAGCGCGGCTTACACCGGGGAGCTGTTTTTT. Full variable domain (remainder filled in from reference TRBV15 and TRBJ2-2): DAMVIQNPRYQVTQFGKPVTLSCSQTLNHNVMYWYQQKSSQAPKLLFHYYDKDFNNEADTPDNFQSRRPNTSFCFLDIRSPGLGDTAMYLCATSRASAAYTGELFFGEGSRLTVL.

The V gene is TRBV14, the J gene TRBJ2-7; no reliable D call. The CDR3 has 14 amino acids. CDR1 and CDR2 (germline): SGHDN, FVKESK. V lost 0 bases to trimming and J lost 3 bases, with 9 bases between them. CDR3 bases: TGTGCCAGCAGCCAAGATTTGGGCAGCTACGAGCAGTACTTC. It is translated as CASSQDLGSYEQYF.

This chain links TRBV2 with TRBJ2-7; D gene uncertain. With 4 bases removed from V and 0 bases from J, the gap between germline ends came to 10 bases. Looked up from germline, CDR1 is SNHLY and CDR2 is FYNNEI. CDR3 length: 14 amino acids. CDR3 region: CASSVPRGSYEQYF. The CDR3 region has the DNA TGTGCCAGCAGTGTCCCGAGAGGCTCCTACGAGCAGTACTTC.

This chain uses TRBV7-8 with TRBJ2-5, with no clear D. CDR1 is SGHVS and CDR2 is FQNEAQ in the germline V gene. The CDR3 contains 12 residues. V was trimmed by 5 bases and J by 2 bases, leaving 6 bases between them. The CDR3 here is CASSPEQETQYF. The CDR3 DNA is TGTGCCAGCAGCCCGGAGCAAGAGACCCAGTACTTC.

Remarks on this clone: Other DNA sequences of this sample code for an identical CDR3. The chain links TRBV27 to TRBJ1-3; D is uncertain. From germline, CDR1 is MNHEY and CDR2 SMNVEV (reference sequence). CDR3 length: 13 residues. Trimming took off 6 bases at V and 0 bases at J, with 6 bases between the two ends. CDR3 protein: CASRRSSGNTIYF. In DNA, the CDR3 is TGTGCCAGCAGACGGTCCTCTGGAAACACCATATATTTT.

The chain recombines TRBV27 with TRBJ2-1, with D perhaps matching TRBD1 (5 bases). Germline V gene data show CDR1 as MNHEY and CDR2 as SMNVEV (reference sequence). V was trimmed by 3 bases and J by 7 bases, leaving 16 bases between them. The CDR3 loop spans 15 amino acids. The CDR3 protein is CASSFTGYSLNEQFF. CDR3 coding DNA: TGTGCCAGCAGTTTTACAGGCTACTCTTTGAATGAGCAGTTCTTC.

J is TRBJ1-2 and V is TRBV9; no firm D call. V lost 3 bases to trimming and J lost 7 bases, with 10 bases between them. From germline, CDR1 is SGDLS and CDR2 YYNGEE. The CDR3 has 12 residues. The CDR3 loop reads CASSGTPVGYTF. Written as DNA, the CDR3 is TGTGCCAGCAGCGGGACTCCAGTTGGCTACACCTTC.

The chain carries TRBV28 and TRBJ1-2, with D unclear. Per the germline V gene, CDR1 is MDHEN and CDR2 is SYDVKM. V shed 2 bases and J shed 3 bases, with 7 bases lying between them. The CDR3 has 13 amino acids. CDR3 nucleotide sequence: TGTGCCAGCAGTTTAGAGGGCCACTATGGCTACACCTTC. It specifies CASSLEGHYGYTF.